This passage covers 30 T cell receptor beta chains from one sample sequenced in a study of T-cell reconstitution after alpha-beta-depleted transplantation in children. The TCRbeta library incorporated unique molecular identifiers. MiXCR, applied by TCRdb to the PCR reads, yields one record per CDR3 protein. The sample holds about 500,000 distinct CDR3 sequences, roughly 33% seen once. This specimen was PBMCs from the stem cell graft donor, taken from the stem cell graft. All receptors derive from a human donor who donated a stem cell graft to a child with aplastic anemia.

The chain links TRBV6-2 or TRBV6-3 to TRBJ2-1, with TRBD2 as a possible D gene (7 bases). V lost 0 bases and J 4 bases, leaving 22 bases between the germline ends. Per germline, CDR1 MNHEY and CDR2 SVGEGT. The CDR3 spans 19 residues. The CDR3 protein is CASSYSTVGLGGRYNEQFF. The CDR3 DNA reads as TGTGCCAGCAGTTACTCGACAGTGGGGTTGGGGGGGCGATACAATGAGCAGTTCTTC.

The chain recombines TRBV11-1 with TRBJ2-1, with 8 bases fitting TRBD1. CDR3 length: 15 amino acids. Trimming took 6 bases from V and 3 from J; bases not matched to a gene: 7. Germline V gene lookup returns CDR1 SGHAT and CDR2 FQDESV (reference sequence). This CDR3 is CASSLTGGNYNEQFF. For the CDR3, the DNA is TGTGCCAGCAGTCTCACAGGGGGGAACTACAATGAGCAGTTCTTC.

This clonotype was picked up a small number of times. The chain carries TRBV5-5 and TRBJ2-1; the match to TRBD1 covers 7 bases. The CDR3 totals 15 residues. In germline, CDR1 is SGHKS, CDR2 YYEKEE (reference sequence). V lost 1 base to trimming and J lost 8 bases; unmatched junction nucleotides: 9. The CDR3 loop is CASSLRQGGRHEQFF. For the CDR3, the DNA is TGTGCCAGCAGCTTGCGACAGGGTGGTCGTCATGAGCAGTTCTTC. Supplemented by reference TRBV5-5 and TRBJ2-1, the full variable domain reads DAGVTQSPTHLIKTRGQQVTLRCSPISGHKSVSWYQQVLGQGPQFIFQYYEKEERGRGNFPDRFSARQFPNYSSELNVNALLLGDSALYLCASSLRQGGRHEQFFGPGTRLTVL.

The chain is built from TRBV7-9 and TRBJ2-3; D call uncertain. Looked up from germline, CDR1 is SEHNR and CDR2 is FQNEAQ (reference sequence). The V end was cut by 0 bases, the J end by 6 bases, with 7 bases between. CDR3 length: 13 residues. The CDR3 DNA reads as TGTGCCAGCAGCTTAGCAGCCCGGGATACGCAGTATTTT. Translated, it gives CASSLAARDTQYF.

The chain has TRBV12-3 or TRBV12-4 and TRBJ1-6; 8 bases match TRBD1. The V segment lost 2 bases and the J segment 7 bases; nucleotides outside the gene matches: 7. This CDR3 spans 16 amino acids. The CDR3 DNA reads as TGTGCCAGCAGTTTACCTTCCAGGGGGCGCAATTCACCCCTCCACTTT. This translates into CASSLPSRGRNSPLHF.

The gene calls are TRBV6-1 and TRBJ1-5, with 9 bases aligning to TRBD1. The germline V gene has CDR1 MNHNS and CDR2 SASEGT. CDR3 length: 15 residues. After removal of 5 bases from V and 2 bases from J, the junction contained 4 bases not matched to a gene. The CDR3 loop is CASSTGTGRNQPQHF. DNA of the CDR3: TGTGCCAGCAGTACCGGGACAGGGCGCAATCAGCCCCAGCATTTT.

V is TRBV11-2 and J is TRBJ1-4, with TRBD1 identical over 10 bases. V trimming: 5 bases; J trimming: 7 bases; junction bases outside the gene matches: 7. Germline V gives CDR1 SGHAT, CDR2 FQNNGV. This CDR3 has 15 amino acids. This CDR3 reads CASSLGTGAREKLFF. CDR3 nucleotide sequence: TGTGCCAGCAGCCTTGGGACAGGGGCTCGTGAAAAACTGTTTTTT.

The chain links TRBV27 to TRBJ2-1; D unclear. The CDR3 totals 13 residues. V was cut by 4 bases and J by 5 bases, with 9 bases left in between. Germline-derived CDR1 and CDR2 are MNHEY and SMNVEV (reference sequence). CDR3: CASSYGSNNEQFF. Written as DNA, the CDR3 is TGTGCCAGCAGTTACGGGTCGAACAATGAGCAGTTCTTC.

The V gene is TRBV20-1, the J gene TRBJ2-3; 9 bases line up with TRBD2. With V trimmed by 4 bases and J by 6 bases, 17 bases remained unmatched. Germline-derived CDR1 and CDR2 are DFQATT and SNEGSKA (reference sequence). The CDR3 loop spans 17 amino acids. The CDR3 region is CSAKSAIYSGSRDTQYF. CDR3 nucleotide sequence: TGCAGTGCTAAGAGCGCAATATATAGCGGGAGCCGGGATACGCAGTATTTT.

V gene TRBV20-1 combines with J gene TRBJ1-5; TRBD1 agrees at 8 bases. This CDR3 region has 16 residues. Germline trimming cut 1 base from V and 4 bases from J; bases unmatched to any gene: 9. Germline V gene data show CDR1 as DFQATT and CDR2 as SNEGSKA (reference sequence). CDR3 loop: CSARAKQGVVNQPQHF. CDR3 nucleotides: TGCAGTGCTAGAGCCAAACAGGGGGTAGTTAATCAGCCCCAGCATTTT.

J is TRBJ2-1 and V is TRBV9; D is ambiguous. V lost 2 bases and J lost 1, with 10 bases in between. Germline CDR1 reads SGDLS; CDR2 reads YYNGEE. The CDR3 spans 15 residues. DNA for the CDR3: TGTGCCAGCAGCGTCGAGGTCGCGTCCTACAATGAGCAGTTCTTC. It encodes CASSVEVASYNEQFF.

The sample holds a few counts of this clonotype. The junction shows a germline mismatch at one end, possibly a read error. CDR3 DNA sequence: TGTGCCAGCAAGCGGGGGAGCGGGACGGCGCTCTTCTTC. Encoded protein: CASKRGSGTALFF. The chain links TRBV2 to TRBJ2-7; TRBD2 matches at 8 bases. The CDR3 runs to 13 residues. Germline V gene sequence: CDR1 SNHLY, CDR2 FYNNEI.

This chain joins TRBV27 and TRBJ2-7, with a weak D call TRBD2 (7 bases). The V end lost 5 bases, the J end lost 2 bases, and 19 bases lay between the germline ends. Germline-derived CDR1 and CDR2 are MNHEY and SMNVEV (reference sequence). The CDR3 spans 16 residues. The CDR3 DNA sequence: TGTGCCAGCAGTAAGTTTAGGGGGGGTTCACCCTACGAGCAGTACGTC. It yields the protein CASSKFRGGSPYEQYV.

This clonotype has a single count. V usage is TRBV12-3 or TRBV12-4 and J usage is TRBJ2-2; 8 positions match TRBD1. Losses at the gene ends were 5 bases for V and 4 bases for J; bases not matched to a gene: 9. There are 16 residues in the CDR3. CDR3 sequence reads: CASSPGQGSSTGELFF. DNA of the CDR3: TGTGCCAGCAGTCCAGGACAGGGATCGAGCACCGGGGAGCTGTTTTTT.

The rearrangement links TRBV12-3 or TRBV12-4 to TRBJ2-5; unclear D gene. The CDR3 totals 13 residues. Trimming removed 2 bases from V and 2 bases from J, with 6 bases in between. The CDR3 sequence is CASSLWQQETQYF. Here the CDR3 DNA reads TGTGCCAGCAGTTTATGGCAGCAAGAGACCCAGTACTTC.

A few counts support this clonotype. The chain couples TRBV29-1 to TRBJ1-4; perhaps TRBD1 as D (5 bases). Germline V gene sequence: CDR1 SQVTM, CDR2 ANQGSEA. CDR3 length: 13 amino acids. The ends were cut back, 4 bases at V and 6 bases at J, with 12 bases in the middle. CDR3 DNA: TGCAGCGTTGCGGCTCAGGGTTATGAAAAACTGTTTTTT. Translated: CSVAAQGYEKLFF.

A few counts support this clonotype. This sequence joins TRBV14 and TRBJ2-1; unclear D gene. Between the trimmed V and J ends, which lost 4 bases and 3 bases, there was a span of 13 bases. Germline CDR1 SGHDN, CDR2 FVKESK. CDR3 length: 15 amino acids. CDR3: CASSPRGTVYNEQFF. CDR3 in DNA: TGTGCCAGCAGCCCTAGAGGCACGGTCTACAATGAGCAGTTCTTC.

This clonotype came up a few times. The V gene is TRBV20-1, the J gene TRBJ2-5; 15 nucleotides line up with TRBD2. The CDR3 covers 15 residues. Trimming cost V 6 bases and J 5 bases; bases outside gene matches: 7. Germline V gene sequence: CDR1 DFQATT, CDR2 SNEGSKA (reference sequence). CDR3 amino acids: CSATYGTSGRETQYF. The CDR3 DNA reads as TGCAGTGCAACCTACGGGACTAGCGGGAGGGAGACCCAGTACTTC.

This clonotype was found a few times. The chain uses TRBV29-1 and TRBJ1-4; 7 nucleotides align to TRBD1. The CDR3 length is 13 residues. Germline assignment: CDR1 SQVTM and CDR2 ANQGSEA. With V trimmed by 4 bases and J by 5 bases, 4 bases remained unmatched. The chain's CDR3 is CSVARQGNEKLFF. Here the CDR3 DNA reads TGCAGCGTTGCGAGACAGGGAAATGAAAAACTGTTTTTT.

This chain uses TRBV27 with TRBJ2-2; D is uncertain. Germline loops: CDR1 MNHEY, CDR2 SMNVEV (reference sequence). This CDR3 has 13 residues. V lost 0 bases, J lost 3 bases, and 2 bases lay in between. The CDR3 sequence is CASSLSDTGELFF. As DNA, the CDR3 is TGTGCCAGCAGTTTATCAGACACCGGGGAGCTGTTTTTT.

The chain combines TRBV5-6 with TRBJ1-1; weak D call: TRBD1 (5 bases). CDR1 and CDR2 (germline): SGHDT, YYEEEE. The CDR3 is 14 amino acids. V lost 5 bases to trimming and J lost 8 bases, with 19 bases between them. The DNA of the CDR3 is TGTGCCAGCAGTTGGGGGACGGAAGGTTCCGAAGCTTTCTTT. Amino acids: CASSWGTEGSEAFF.

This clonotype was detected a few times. The CDR3 DNA follows: TGTGCCAGCAGTTACTCGATCGCTAGGCGAGAGACCCAGTACTTC. Amino acids: CASSYSIARRETQYF. The V gene is TRBV6-5, the J gene TRBJ2-5; D is unresolved. The V end was cut by 0 bases, the J end by 4 bases, with 12 bases between. CDR1 is MNHEY, CDR2 SVGAGI, per germline. CDR3 length equals 15 residues.

The CDR3 region has the DNA TGTGCCAGCTCACTTAGCGGGAGGATCCACGAGCAGTACGTC. It yields the protein CASSLSGRIHEQYV. This chain joins TRBV18 and TRBJ2-7; 10 bases map to TRBD2. CDR3 length: 14 residues. With 4 bases clipped from V and 5 bases from J, the junction kept 5 bases outside the gene matches. CDR1 KGHSH and CDR2 LQKENI come from the germline V gene.

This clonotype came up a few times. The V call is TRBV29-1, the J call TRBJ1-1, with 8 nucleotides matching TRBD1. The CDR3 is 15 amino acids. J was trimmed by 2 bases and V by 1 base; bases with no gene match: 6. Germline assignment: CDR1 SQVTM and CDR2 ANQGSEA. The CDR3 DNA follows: TGCAGCGTTGAAGGGAAGACAGGGGAAAACACTGAAGCTTTCTTT. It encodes CSVEGKTGENTEAFF. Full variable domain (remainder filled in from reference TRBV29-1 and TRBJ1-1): SAVISQKPSRDICQRGTSLTIQCQVDSQVTMMFWYRQQPGQSLTLIATANQGSEATYESGFVIDKFPISRPNLTFSTLTVSNMSPEDSSIYLCSVEGKTGENTEAFFGQGTRLTVV.

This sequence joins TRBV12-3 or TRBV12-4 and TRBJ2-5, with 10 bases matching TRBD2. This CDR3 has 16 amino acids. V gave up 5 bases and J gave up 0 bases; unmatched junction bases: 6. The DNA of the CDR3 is TGTGCCAGCAGTCCAGAGCGGGGGGGACACCAAGAGACCCAGTACTTC. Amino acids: CASSPERGGHQETQYF.

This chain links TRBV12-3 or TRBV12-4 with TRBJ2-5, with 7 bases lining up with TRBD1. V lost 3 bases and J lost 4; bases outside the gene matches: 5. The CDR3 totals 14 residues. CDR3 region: CASSFAGGGETQYF. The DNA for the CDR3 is TGTGCCAGCAGTTTTGCAGGGGGTGGAGAGACCCAGTACTTC.

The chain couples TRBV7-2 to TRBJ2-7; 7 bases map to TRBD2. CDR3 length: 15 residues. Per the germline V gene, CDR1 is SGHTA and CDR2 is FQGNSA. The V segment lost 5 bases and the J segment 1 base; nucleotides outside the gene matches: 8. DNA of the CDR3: TGTGCCAGCAGCCCCGGGAGGTTAGTTTCCTACGAGCAGTACTTC. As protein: CASSPGRLVSYEQYF.

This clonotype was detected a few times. The CDR3 protein is CASSLLPQGWNEQFF. The DNA for the CDR3 is TGTGCCAGCAGCCTACTCCCCCAGGGTTGGAATGAGCAGTTCTTC. The chain links TRBV6-5 to TRBJ2-1, with D possibly TRBD1 on 5 matching bases. This CDR3 comprises 15 residues. Between the trimmed V and J ends, which lost 6 bases and 7 bases, there was a span of 19 bases. CDR1 is MNHEY and CDR2 is SVGAGI in the germline V gene.

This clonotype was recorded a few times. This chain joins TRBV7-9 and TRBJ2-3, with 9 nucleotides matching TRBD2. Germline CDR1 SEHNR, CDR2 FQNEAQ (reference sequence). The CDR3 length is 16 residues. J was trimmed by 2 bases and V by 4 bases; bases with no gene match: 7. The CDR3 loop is CASSSWTSAVTDTQYF. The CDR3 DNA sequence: TGTGCCAGCAGCTCCTGGACTAGCGCCGTCACAGATACGCAGTATTTT.

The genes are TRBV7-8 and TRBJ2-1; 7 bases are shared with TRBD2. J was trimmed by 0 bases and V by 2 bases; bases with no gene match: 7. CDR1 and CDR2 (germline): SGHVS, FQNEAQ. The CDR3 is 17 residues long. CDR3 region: CASSLSREDYSYNEQFF. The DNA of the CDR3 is TGTGCCAGCAGCTTATCCCGGGAGGACTACTCCTACAATGAGCAGTTCTTC.